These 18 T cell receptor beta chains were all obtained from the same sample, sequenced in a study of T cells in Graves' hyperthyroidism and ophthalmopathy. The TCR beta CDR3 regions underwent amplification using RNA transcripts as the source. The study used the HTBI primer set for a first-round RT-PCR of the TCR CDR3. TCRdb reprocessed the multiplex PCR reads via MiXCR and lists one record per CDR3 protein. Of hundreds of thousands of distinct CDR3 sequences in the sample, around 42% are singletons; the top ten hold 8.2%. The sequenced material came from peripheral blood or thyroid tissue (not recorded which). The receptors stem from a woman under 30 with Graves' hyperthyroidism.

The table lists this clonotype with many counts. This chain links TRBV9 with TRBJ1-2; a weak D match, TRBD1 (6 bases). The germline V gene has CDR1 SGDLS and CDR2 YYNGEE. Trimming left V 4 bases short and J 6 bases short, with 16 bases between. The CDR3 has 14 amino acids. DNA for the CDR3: TGTGCCAGCAGCTTGGGGCAGGGGAGCGATGGCTACACCTTC. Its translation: CASSLGQGSDGYTF.

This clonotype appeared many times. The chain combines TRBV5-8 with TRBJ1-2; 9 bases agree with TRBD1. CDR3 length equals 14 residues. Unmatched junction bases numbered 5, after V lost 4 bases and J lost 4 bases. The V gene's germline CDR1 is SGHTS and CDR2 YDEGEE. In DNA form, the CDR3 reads TGTGCCAGCAGCGCGGACAGGGGCCTCTATGGCTACACCTTC. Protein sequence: CASSADRGLYGYTF.

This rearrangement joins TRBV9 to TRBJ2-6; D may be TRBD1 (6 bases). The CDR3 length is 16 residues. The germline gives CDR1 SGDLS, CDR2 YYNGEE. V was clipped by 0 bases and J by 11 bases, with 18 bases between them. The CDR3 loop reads CASSVAGDPLAYVLTF. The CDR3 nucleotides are TGTGCCAGCAGCGTAGCAGGGGACCCCTTAGCCTACGTCCTGACTTTC.

The CDR3, as DNA: TGCGCCAGCAGTGAGTCCCGGGGAATGCAGTACTTC. This codes for CASSESRGMQYF. The rearrangement joins TRBV10-1 to TRBJ2-7; the D gene is possibly TRBD2 (5 bases). Trimming took off 0 bases at V and 9 bases at J, with 9 bases between the two ends. The CDR3 covers 12 residues. Looked up from germline, CDR1 is WNHNN and CDR2 is SYGVQD (reference sequence).

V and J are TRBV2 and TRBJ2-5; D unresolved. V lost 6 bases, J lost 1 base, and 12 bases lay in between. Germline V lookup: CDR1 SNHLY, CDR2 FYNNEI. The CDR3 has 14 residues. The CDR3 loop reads CASRNTTTQETQYF. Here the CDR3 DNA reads TGTGCCAGCAGAAACACTACCACCCAAGAGACCCAGTACTTC.

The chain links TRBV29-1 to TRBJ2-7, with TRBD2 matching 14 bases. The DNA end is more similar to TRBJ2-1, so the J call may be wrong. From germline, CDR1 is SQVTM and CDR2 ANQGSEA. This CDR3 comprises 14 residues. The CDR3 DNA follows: TGCAGCGCTGCTATTGGACTAGCGGGGGGAGAGCAGTTCTTC. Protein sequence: CSAAIGLAGGEQFF.

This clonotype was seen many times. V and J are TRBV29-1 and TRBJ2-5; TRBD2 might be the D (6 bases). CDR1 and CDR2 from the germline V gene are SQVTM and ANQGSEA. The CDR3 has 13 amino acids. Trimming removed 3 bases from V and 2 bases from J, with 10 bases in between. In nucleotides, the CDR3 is TGCAGCGTTGATAGGAGGGGACAAGAGACCCAGTACTTC. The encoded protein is CSVDRRGQETQYF. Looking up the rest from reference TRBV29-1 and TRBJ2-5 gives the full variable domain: SAVISQKPSRDICQRGTSLTIQCQVDSQVTMMFWYRQQPGQSLTLIATANQGSEATYESGFVIDKFPISRPNLTFSTLTVSNMSPEDSSIYLCSVDRRGQETQYFGPGTRLLVL.

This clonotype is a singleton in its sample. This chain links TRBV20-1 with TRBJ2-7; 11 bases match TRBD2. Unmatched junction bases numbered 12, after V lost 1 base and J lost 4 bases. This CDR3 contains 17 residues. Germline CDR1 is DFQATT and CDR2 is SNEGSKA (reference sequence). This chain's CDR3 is CSARAGLSLAGEYEQYF. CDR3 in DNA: TGCAGTGCTAGAGCCGGACTATCACTAGCGGGAGAATACGAGCAGTACTTC.

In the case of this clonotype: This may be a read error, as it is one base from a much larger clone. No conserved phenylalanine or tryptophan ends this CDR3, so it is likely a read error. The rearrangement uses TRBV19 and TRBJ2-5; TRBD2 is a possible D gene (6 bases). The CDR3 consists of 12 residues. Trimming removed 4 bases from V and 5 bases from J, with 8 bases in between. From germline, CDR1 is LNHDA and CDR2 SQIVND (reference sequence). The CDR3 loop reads CASSKGRETQYS. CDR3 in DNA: TGTGCCAGTAGTAAGGGGAGGGAGACCCAGTACTCC.

In DNA, the CDR3 is TGTGCCACCAGCAGCCAAGAGCGAACTAGCGGGAGTAGGGAGACCCAGTACTTC. Amino acid sequence: CATSSQERTSGSRETQYF. J is TRBJ2-5 and V is TRBV15, with 11 bases fitting TRBD2. The germline V gene encodes CDR1 LNHNV and CDR2 YYDKDF (reference sequence). J was trimmed by 5 bases and V by 3 bases; bases with no gene match: 14. This CDR3 contains 18 residues.

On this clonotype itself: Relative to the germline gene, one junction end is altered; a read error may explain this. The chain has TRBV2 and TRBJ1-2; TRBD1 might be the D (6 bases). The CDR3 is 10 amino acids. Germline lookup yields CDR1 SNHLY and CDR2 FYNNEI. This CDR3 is CASSLTGKHF. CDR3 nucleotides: TGTGCCAGCAGTTTAACAGGGAAGCACTTC. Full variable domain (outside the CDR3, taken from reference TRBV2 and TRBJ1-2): EPEVTQTPSHQVTQMGQEVILRCVPISNHLYFYWYRQILGQKVEFLVSFYNNEISEKSEIFDDQFSVERPDGSNFTLKIRSTKLEDSAMYFCASSLTGKHFGSGTRLTVV.

CDR3 nucleotides: TGTGCCACCCCAGGGCGGGTCCGCCCCCAGCATTTT. Protein product: CATPGRVRPQHF. The V call is TRBV24-1, the J call TRBJ1-5; weak D call: TRBD1 (5 bases). The CDR3 totals 12 residues. The germline V and J ends were trimmed by 9 bases and 10 bases, with 15 bases remaining between them. Germline V gene data show CDR1 as KGHDR and CDR2 as SFDVKD.

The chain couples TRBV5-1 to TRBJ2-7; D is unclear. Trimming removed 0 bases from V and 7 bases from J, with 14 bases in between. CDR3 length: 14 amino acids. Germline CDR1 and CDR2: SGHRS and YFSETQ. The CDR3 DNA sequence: TGCGCCAGCAGCTTGGCCCCGACACTGGGAGAGCAGTACTTC. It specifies CASSLAPTLGEQYF.

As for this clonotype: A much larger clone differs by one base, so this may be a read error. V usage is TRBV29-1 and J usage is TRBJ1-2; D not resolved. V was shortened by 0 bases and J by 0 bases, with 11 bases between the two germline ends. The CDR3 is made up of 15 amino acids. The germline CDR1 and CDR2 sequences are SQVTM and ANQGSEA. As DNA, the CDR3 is TGCAGCGTTGAAGAGGGCCTCAGTACTAACTATGGCTACACCTTC. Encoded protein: CSVEEGLSTNYGYTF. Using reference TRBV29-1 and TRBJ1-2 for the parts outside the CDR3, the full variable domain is SAVISQKPSRDICQRGTSLTIQCQVDSQVTMMFWYRQQPGQSLTLIATANQGSEATYESGFVIDKFPISRPNLTFSTLTVSNMSPEDSSIYLCSVEEGLSTNYGYTFGSGTRLTVV.

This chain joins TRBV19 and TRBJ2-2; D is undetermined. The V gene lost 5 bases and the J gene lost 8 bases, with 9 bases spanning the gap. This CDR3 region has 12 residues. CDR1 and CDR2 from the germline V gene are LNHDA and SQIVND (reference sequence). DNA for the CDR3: TGTGCCAGTAGTGCTCGACAAGGGGAGCTGTTTTTT. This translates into CASSARQGELFF.

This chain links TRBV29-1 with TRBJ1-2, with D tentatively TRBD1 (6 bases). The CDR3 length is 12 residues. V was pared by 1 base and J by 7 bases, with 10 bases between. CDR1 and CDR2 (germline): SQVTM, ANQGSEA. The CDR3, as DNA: TGCAGCGTTGAAGCAGGGGCGGCTGGCTACACCTTC. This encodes CSVEAGAAGYTF. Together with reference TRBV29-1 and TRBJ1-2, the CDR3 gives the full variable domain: SAVISQKPSRDICQRGTSLTIQCQVDSQVTMMFWYRQQPGQSLTLIATANQGSEATYESGFVIDKFPISRPNLTFSTLTVSNMSPEDSSIYLCSVEAGAAGYTFGSGTRLTVV.

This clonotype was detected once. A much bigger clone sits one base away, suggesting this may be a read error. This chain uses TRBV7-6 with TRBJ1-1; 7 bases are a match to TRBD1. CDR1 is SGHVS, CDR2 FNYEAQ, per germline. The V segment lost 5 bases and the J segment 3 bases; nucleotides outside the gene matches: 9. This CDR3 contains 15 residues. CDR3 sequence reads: CASSPSDRWDTEAFF. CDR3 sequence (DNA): TGTGCCAGCAGCCCATCGGACAGGTGGGACACTGAAGCTTTCTTT. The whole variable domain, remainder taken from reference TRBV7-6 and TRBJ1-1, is GAGVSQSPRYKVTKRGQDVALRCDPISGHVSLYWYRQALGQGPEFLTYFNYEAQQDKSGLPNDRFSAERPEGSISTLTIQRTEQRDSAMYRCASSPSDRWDTEAFFGQGTRLTVV.

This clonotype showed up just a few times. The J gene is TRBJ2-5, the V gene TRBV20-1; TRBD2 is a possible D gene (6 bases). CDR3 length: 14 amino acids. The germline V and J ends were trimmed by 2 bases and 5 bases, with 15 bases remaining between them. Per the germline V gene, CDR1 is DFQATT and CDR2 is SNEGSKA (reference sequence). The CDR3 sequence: CSARFAGPKETQYF. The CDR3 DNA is TGCAGTGCTAGATTTGCGGGACCAAAGGAGACCCAGTACTTC.